These 2 T cell receptor beta chains share one sample of origin, sequenced in a study of blood T cell repertoires in COVID-19. Here immunoSEQ multiplex PCR was the method, and the copy in TCRdb shows in-frame clones only, minus some. The data contain about 15,000 clones, about nine tenths of them singletons. Sample: peripheral blood. These receptors came from a human donor in a cohort sampled during active COVID-19.

V and J are TRBV3-1 (or the pseudogene TRBV3-2) and TRBJ1-3; D may be TRBD1 (6 bases). V was pared by 4 bases and J by 0 bases, with 10 bases between. This CDR3 has 15 residues. Germline V gene lookup returns CDR1 LGHDT and CDR2 YNNKEL (reference sequence). CDR3 nucleotide sequence: TGTGCCAGCAGCCCGGGACACAGCTCTGGAAACACCATATATTTT. This codes for CASSPGHSSGNTIYF.

The V call is TRBV5-1, the J call TRBJ2-7; TRBD1 matches at 9 bases. In germline, CDR1 is SGHRS, CDR2 YFSETQ. The CDR3 totals 14 residues. The trim removed 4 bases at V and 2 bases at J, leaving 4 bases unmatched. In DNA, the CDR3 is TGCGCCAGCAGCGCCGGGACAGGGCCCTACGAGCAGTACTTC. Its translation is CASSAGTGPYEQYF. Full variable domain (missing parts from reference TRBV5-1 and TRBJ2-7): KAGVTQTPRYLIKTRGQQVTLSCSPISGHRSVSWYQQTPGQGLQFLFEYFSETQRNKGNFPGRFSGRQFSNSRSEMNVSTLELGDSALYLCASSAGTGPYEQYFGPGTRLTVT.